The T cell receptor (beta chain) under discussion was sequenced for a study of blood T cell repertoires in COVID-19. Study-level information: The United States, Italy and Spain provided the acute and convalescent COVID-19 samples. Sources were T cells, B-cell-depleted T cells, or PBMCs; the material itself was cDNA or gDNA.

As handled by the study authors: Reference gene primer amplification gave nucleated cell count estimates. TCRdb's table, derived via immunoSEQ multiplex PCR, lists solely in-frame clones and lacks some. For V, J and clone size, that table is used; D and trimming come from the DNA. This table has around 100,000 clones, approximately 89% appearing once. This CDR3 comprises 17 residues. V lost 0 bases, J lost 0 bases, and 13 bases lay in between. Germline CDR1 SGDLS, CDR2 YYNGEE. The source of this sequence is a man aged 50 to 60 with active COVID-19. The chain employs TRBV9 and TRBJ2-1; D is perhaps TRBD2 (6 bases). Sequencing was done on a sample of peripheral blood. The CDR3 protein is CASSVEPTGVSYNEQFF. In nucleotides, the CDR3 is TGTGCCAGCAGCGTAGAACCAACGGGGGTCTCCTACAATGAGCAGTTCTTC. Filled out from reference TRBV9 and TRBJ2-1, the complete variable domain reads DSGVTQTPKHLITATGQRVTLRCSPRSGDLSVYWYQQSLDQGLQFLIQYYNGEERAKGNILERFSAQQFPDLHSELNLSSLELGDSALYFCASSVEPTGVSYNEQFFGPGTRLTVL.